This entry lists 24 T cell receptor beta chains sequenced from one sample in a study of cytomegalovirus exposure and HLA in healthy donors. Sequencing was performed with immunoSEQ multiplex PCR; in TCRdb, only in-frame clones are kept and a portion is missing. The top ten hold around 2.6% of the sample, which has about 240,000 clones, around nine tenths seen once. The specimen sequenced was PBMCs. Receptors were obtained from a man aged 18-30 years in good health and CMV-seronegative.

The CDR3 reads CASSFSFRPGHSPSYEQYF. The CDR3 bases are TGTGCCAGCAGCTTTTCCTTTCGTCCGGGACATTCCCCCAGCTACGAGCAGTACTTC. The V and J genes are TRBV11-2 and TRBJ2-7; the D gene is possibly TRBD1 (6 bases). Germline loops: CDR1 SGHAT, CDR2 FQNNGV. The ends were cut back, 3 bases at V and 3 bases at J, with 27 bases in the middle. The CDR3 sequence is 19 residues long.

The chain uses TRBV5-1 and TRBJ2-7; D is perhaps TRBD1 (7 bases). V was pared by 0 bases and J by 4 bases, with 14 bases between. The CDR3 consists of 15 residues. The germline gives CDR1 SGHRS, CDR2 YFSETQ. The CDR3 region is CASSLDLQGTYEQYF. DNA for the CDR3: TGCGCCAGCAGCTTGGACCTACAGGGGACTTACGAGCAGTACTTC.

The chain combines TRBV4-1 with TRBJ2-1; 13 bases are shared with TRBD2. This CDR3 comprises 16 residues. Trimming at V came to 4 bases and at J to 7 bases, leaving 7 bases not matched to a gene. Germline assignment: CDR1 MGHRA and CDR2 YSYEKL. The CDR3: CASSPGRTSGSNEQFF. CDR3 nucleotide sequence: TGCGCCAGCAGCCCCGGCCGGACTAGCGGGAGTAATGAGCAGTTCTTC.

This sequence joins TRBV29-1 and TRBJ2-1, with D possibly being TRBD2 (5 bases). Trimming stripped 7 bases from V and 7 bases from J, with 8 bases between. The germline gives CDR1 SQVTM, CDR2 ANQGSEA. The CDR3 consists of 10 residues. CDR3 protein: CSAGDNEQFF. The CDR3 region has the DNA TGCAGCGCCGGGGATAATGAGCAGTTCTTC.

V is TRBV9 and J is TRBJ1-6; 9 bases align to TRBD1. The trim removed 4 bases at V and 7 bases at J, leaving 15 bases unmatched. Germline V gene sequence: CDR1 SGDLS, CDR2 YYNGEE. The CDR3 spans 18 residues. Written as DNA, the CDR3 is TGTGCCAGCAGCCCCGGGACAGGGTGGGGGACCTCAAATTCACCCCTCCACTTT. Translation: CASSPGTGWGTSNSPLHF.

This sequence joins TRBV28 and TRBJ2-5; 10 nucleotides line up with TRBD2. With 6 bases clipped from V and 7 bases from J, the junction kept 17 bases outside the gene matches. The CDR3 covers 17 residues. CDR1 and CDR2 (germline): MDHEN, SYDVKM. The chain's CDR3 is CASSSMGVAGGRGTQYF. Here the CDR3 DNA reads TGTGCCAGCAGCTCTATGGGGGTAGCGGGGGGCAGAGGGACCCAGTACTTC.

V and J are TRBV27 and TRBJ2-7; perhaps TRBD2 as D (5 bases). Trimming took 3 bases from V and 0 from J, leaving 18 bases between them. Germline V gene sequence: CDR1 MNHEY, CDR2 SMNVEV (reference sequence). This CDR3 is 17 amino acids long. The CDR3 spells CASSFRPLAASSYEQYF. The CDR3 nucleotides read TGTGCCAGCAGTTTCCGGCCCCTAGCTGCGAGCTCCTACGAGCAGTACTTC.

This clone has more than one count but fewer than ten. The chain uses TRBV2 and TRBJ1-4, with unresolved D. The V end was cut by 7 bases, the J end by 0 bases, with 6 bases between. Germline V gene lookup returns CDR1 SNHLY and CDR2 FYNNEI. The CDR3 is 13 residues long. CDR3 residues: CASTGATNEKLFF. The CDR3 coding sequence is TGTGCCAGCACGGGAGCAACTAATGAAAAACTGTTTTTT.

This rearrangement joins TRBV5-1 to TRBJ2-3, with D possibly matching TRBD2 (6 bases). Germline CDR1 SGHRS, CDR2 YFSETQ. With 0 bases removed from V and 0 bases from J, the gap between germline ends came to 8 bases. This CDR3 has 15 amino acids. CDR3 in DNA: TGCGCCAGCAGCTTGGATGGGAGGAGCACAGATACGCAGTATTTT. The encoded protein is CASSLDGRSTDTQYF.

The rearrangement links TRBV15 to TRBJ1-4, with 11 bases aligning to TRBD1. V shed 3 bases and J 11 bases; nucleotides not matched to a gene: 11. From germline, CDR1 is LNHNV and CDR2 YYDKDF (reference sequence). CDR3 length: 16 residues. The CDR3, as DNA: TGTGCCACCAGCAGGGAACAGGGACAGGGGGGGTTTAAACTGTTTTTT. It translates to CATSREQGQGGFKLFF.

V and J are TRBV11-3 and TRBJ2-5; TRBD1 agrees at 7 bases. CDR1 and CDR2 (germline): SGHNT, YENEEA. The CDR3 covers 13 residues. The J segment lost 4 bases and the V segment lost 5 bases, leaving 4 bases of the junction unmatched. CDR3 nucleotides: TGTGCCAGCAGCATAGCAGGGGGAGAGACCCAGTACTTC. Residues: CASSIAGGETQYF.

The rearrangement uses TRBV7-8 and TRBJ2-7; tentative D call: TRBD2 (5 bases). The CDR3 is 15 residues long. With 1 base removed from V and 3 bases from J, the gap between germline ends came to 13 bases. Germline values: CDR1 SGHVS, CDR2 FQNEAQ. The CDR3 coding sequence is TGTGCCAGCAGCTTAGTACGCGGGCCCTACTACGAGCAGTACTTC. This encodes CASSLVRGPYYEQYF.

This clone was counted between two and nine times. The V and J genes are TRBV5-1 and TRBJ1-1; D may be TRBD1 (6 bases). The germline V gene has CDR1 SGHRS and CDR2 YFSETQ. This CDR3 region has 13 residues. Trimming left V 2 bases short and J 5 bases short, with 10 bases between. The DNA for the CDR3 is TGCGCCAGCAGCTTCGATAGGGGGACTGAAGCTTTCTTT. Translation gives CASSFDRGTEAFF.

The chain links TRBV5-1 to TRBJ2-5; TRBD2 might be the D (6 bases). Germline CDR1 is SGHRS and CDR2 is YFSETQ. This CDR3 has 14 amino acids. V lost 2 bases and J lost 3, with 11 bases in between. DNA for the CDR3: TGCGCCAGCAGCTTTTTCGGGGGTAAAGAGACCCAGTACTTC. Translated, it gives CASSFFGGKETQYF.

The genes are TRBV15 and TRBJ2-7; tentative D call: TRBD1 (5 bases). The CDR3 has 15 residues. Germline V CDR1 and CDR2: LNHNV, YYDKDF (reference sequence). Trimming took 3 bases from V and 4 from J, leaving 16 bases between them. CDR3 coding DNA: TGTGCCACCAGCAGGGAAAAGGGGTCTACTTACGAGCAGTACTTC. This gives the protein CATSREKGSTYEQYF.

This chain uses TRBV28 with TRBJ2-2; 9 bases are shared with TRBD1. This CDR3 has 16 amino acids. Trimming took 6 bases from V and 1 from J; bases not matched to a gene: 6. Germline V gives CDR1 MDHEN, CDR2 SYDVKM. In nucleotides, the CDR3 is TGTGCCAGCAGCCGGGACAGGGTTTGGAACACCGGGGAGCTGTTTTTT. It codes for CASSRDRVWNTGELFF.

This clone was observed a few times. The J gene is TRBJ2-2, the V gene TRBV6-4, with TRBD2 matching over 10 bases. The CDR3 is 14 residues long. Trimming at V came to 8 bases and at J to 4 bases, leaving 4 bases not matched to a gene. The germline V gene has CDR1 MRHNA and CDR2 SNTAGT. In DNA, the CDR3 is TGTGCCAGCCGCAGCGGGGGGGCCACCGGGGAGCTGTTTTTT. The encoded protein is CASRSGGATGELFF.

This chain links TRBV6-6 with TRBJ2-1; D is uncertain. The germline gives CDR1 MNHNY, CDR2 SVGAGI (reference sequence). V was pared by 5 bases and J by 8 bases, with 13 bases between. CDR3 length: 13 residues. The CDR3 DNA reads TGTGCCAGCAGTCCCCCTGGCAGCGATGAGCAGTTCTTC. Translating it yields CASSPPGSDEQFF.

The chain carries TRBV5-1 and TRBJ2-2, with 8 bases identical to TRBD1. Germline loops: CDR1 SGHRS, CDR2 YFSETQ. The CDR3 runs to 13 residues. Trimming took 4 bases from V and 6 from J; bases not matched to a gene: 2. The CDR3 region is CASSVGQAGELFF. DNA for the CDR3: TGCGCCAGCAGCGTGGGACAGGCCGGGGAGCTGTTTTTT.

The V call is TRBV25-1, the J call TRBJ2-1; D uncertain. Germline assignment: CDR1 MGHDK and CDR2 SYGVNS. The V and J ends lost 3 bases and 2 bases respectively, with 5 bases between them. The CDR3 length is 13 residues. The CDR3 DNA is TGTGCCAGCAGTGAGTCCACCTACAATGAGCAGTTCTTC. Residues: CASSESTYNEQFF.

This clone was found once. The chain links TRBV7-8 to TRBJ2-1, with TRBD2 matching over 11 bases. Germline CDR1 SGHVS, CDR2 FQNEAQ. The CDR3 extends over 16 amino acids. The V and J ends lost 5 bases and 4 bases, in that order; junction bases with no gene match: 7. The chain's CDR3 is CASSGTSGSTYNEQFF. CDR3 DNA: TGTGCCAGCAGCGGCACTAGCGGGAGCACTTACAATGAGCAGTTCTTC.

The rearrangement uses TRBV7-9 and TRBJ2-7; 9 bases line up with TRBD1. J lost 4 bases, V lost 8 bases, and 3 bases had no gene match. This CDR3 contains 12 residues. Germline assignment: CDR1 SEHNR and CDR2 FQNEAQ (reference sequence). CDR3 bases: TGTGCCAGCGGGACAGGGCTATACGAGCAGTACTTC. It codes for CASGTGLYEQYF.

The chain recombines TRBV6-1 with TRBJ1-1; D is unclear. Trimming shortened V by 6 bases and J by 0 bases, and 11 bases separated the two germline ends. Germline assignment: CDR1 MNHNS and CDR2 SASEGT. This CDR3 is built from 14 residues. The CDR3 bases are TGTGCCAGCAGATGGGAGCACGTGAACACTGAAGCTTTCTTT. Residues: CASRWEHVNTEAFF.

The V gene is TRBV23-1, the J gene TRBJ1-2, with D maybe TRBD1 (6 bases). TRBV23-1 is classed as an ORF, of uncertain function. The CDR3 is 20 residues long. Trimming left V 6 bases short and J 0 bases short, with 29 bases between. CDR3 in amino acids: CASRPLRDTLQSNTNYGYTF. CDR3 bases: TGCGCCAGCAGACCACTAAGGGACACACTACAGAGTAATACTAACTATGGCTACACCTTC.